Presented here are 2 T cell receptor beta chains from one specimen sequenced in a study of shared clonotypes between healthy human individuals. Assay: immunoSEQ multiplex PCR; the TCRdb copy retains only in-frame clones and omits some. The table shows fewer than 800,000 clones, with about 91% occurring only once. CD45RO-negative, CCR7-selected cells formed the naive CD8 fraction, which excluded terminally differentiated effector memory CD45RA+ cells. The sequenced sample consisted of naive CD8+ T cells sorted from blood. The receptors come from a man aged 25 to 40 in good health.

This clone was found once. The chain is built from TRBV5-1 and TRBJ2-7, with TRBD2 matching over 10 bases. The CDR3 has 21 residues. J was trimmed by 7 bases and V by 1 base; bases with no gene match: 26. Germline loops: CDR1 SGHRS, CDR2 YFSETQ. The CDR3 sequence is CASSLWQLQSLEASGRGEQYF. The DNA of the CDR3 is TGCGCCAGCAGCTTGTGGCAGCTGCAAAGCTTGGAAGCTAGCGGGAGAGGGGAGCAGTACTTC.

This clone was seen only a few times. The gene calls are TRBV29-1 and TRBJ2-5, with 7 nucleotides matching TRBD2. V lost 3 bases, J lost 0 bases, and 7 bases stayed unmatched. This CDR3 has 15 residues. Per germline, CDR1 SQVTM and CDR2 ANQGSEA. CDR3 residues: CSVDQLADNQETQYF. CDR3 bases: TGCAGCGTTGACCAGCTAGCGGATAACCAAGAGACCCAGTACTTC.